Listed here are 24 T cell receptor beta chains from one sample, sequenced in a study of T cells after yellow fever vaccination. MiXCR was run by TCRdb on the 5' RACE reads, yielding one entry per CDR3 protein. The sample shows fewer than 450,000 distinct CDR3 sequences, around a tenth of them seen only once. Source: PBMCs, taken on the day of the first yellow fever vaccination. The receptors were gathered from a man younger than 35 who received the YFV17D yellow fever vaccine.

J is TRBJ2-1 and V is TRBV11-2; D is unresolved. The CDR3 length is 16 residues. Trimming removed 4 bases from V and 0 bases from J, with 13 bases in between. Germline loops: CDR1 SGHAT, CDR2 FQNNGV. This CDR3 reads CASSSPVLSSYNEQFF. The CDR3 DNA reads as TGTGCCAGCAGCTCCCCCGTCCTAAGCTCCTACAATGAGCAGTTCTTC.

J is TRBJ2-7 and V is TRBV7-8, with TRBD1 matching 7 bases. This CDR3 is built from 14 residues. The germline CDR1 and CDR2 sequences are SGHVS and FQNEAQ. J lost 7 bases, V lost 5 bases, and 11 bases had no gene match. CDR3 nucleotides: TGTGCCAGCAGCCTCCGGGACAGTTTTTGGGAGCAGTACGTC. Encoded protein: CASSLRDSFWEQYV.

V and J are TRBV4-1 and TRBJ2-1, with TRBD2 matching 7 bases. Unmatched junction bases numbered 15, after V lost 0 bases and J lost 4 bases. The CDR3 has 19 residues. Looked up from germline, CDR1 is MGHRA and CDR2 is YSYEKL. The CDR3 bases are TGCGCCAGCAGCCAAGAAATGTTAGGGGCAGCGGGGAGGTACAATGAGCAGTTCTTC. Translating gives CASSQEMLGAAGRYNEQFF.

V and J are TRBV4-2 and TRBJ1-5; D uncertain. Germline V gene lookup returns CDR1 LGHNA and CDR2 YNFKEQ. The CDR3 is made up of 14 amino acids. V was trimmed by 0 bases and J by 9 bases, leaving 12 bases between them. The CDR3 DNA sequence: TGTGCCAGCAGCCAAGATCCCAAGGAAGGGCCCCAGCATTTT. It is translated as CASSQDPKEGPQHF.

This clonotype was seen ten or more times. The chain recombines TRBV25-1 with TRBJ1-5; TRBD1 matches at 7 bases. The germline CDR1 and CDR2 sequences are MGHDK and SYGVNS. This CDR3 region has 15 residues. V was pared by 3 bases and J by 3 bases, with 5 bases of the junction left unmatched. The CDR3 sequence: CASSEQQGNNQPQHF. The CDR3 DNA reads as TGTGCCAGCAGTGAGCAACAGGGGAACAATCAGCCCCAGCATTTT.

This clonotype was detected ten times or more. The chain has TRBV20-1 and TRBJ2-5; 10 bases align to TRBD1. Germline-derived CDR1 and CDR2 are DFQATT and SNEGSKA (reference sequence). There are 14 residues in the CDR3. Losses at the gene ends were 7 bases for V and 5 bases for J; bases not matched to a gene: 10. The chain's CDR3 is CSVTRQGARETQYF. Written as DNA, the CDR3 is TGCAGTGTTACCCGACAGGGGGCGAGGGAGACCCAGTACTTC.

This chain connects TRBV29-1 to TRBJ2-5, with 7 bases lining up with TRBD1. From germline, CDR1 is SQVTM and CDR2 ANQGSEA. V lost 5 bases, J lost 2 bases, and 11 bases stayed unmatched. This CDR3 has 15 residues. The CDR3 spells CSVRRQGRGQETQYF. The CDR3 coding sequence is TGCAGCGTTCGTCGACAGGGAAGGGGGCAAGAGACCCAGTACTTC. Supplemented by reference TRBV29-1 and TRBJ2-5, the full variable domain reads SAVISQKPSRDICQRGTSLTIQCQVDSQVTMMFWYRQQPGQSLTLIATANQGSEATYESGFVIDKFPISRPNLTFSTLTVSNMSPEDSSIYLCSVRRQGRGQETQYFGPGTRLLVL.

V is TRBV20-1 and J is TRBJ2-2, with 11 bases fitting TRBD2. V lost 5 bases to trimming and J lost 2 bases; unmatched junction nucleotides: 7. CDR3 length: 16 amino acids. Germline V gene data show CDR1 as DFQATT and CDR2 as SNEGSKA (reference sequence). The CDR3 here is CSAYWLAGGNTGELFF. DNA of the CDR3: TGCAGTGCTTACTGGCTAGCGGGGGGAAACACCGGGGAGCTGTTTTTT.

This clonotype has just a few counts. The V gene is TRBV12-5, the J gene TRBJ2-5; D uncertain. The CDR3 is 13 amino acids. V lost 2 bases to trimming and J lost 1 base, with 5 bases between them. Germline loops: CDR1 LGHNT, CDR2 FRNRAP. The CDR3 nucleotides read TGTGCTAGTGGTTTGCTTTTCCAAGAGACCCAGTACTTC. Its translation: CASGLLFQETQYF. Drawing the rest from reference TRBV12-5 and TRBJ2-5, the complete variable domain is DARVTQTPRHKVTEMGQEVTMRCQPILGHNTVFWYRQTMMQGLELLAYFRNRAPLDDSGMPKDRFSAEMPDATLATLKIQPSEPRDSAVYFCASGLLFQETQYFGPGTRLLVL.

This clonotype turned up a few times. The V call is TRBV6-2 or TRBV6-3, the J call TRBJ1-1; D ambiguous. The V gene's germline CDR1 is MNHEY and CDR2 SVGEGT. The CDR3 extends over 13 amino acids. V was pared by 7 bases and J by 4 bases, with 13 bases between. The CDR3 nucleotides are TGTGCCAGCACCGACCCCGAACCCACTGAAGCTTTCTTT. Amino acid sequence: CASTDPEPTEAFF.

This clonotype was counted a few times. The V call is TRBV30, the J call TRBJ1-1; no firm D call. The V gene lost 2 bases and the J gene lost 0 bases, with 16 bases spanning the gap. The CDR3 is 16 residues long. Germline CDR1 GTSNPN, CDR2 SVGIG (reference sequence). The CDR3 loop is CAWSPRRVGMNTEAFF. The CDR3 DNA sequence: TGTGCCTGGAGTCCCAGGAGGGTAGGGATGAACACTGAAGCTTTCTTT.

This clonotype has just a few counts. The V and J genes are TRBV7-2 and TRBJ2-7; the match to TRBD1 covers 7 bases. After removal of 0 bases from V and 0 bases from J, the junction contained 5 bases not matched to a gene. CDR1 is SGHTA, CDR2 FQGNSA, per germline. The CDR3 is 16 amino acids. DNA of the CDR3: TGTGCCAGCAGCTTAGCGCCCTGGGACAGCTCCTACGAGCAGTACTTC. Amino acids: CASSLAPWDSSYEQYF. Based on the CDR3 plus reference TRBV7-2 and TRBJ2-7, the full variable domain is GAGVSQSPSNKVTEKGKDVELRCDPISGHTALYWYRQSLGQGLEFLIYFQGNSAPDKSGLPSDRFSAERTGGSVSTLTIQRTQQEDSAVYLCASSLAPWDSSYEQYFGPGTRLTVT.

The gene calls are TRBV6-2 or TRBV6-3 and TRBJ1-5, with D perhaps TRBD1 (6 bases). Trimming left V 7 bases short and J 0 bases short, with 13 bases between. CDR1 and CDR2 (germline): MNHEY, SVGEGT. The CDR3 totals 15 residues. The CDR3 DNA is TGTGCCAGCAAGGGGGGCCTATATAGCAATCAGCCCCAGCATTTT. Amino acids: CASKGGLYSNQPQHF.

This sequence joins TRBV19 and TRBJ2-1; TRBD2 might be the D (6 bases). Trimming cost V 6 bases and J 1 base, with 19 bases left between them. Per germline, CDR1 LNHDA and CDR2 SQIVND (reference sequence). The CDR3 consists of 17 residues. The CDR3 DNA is TGTGCCAGTAGAGTTGGGAGGAGCGGAGGATCCTACAATGAGCAGTTCTTC. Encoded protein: CASRVGRSGGSYNEQFF.

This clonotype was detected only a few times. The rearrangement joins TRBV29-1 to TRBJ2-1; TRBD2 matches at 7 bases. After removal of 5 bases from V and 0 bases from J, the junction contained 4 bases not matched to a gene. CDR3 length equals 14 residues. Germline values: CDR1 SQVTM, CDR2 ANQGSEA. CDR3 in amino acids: CSVFGGSSYNEQFF. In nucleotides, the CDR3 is TGCAGCGTTTTTGGCGGGAGCTCCTACAATGAGCAGTTCTTC.

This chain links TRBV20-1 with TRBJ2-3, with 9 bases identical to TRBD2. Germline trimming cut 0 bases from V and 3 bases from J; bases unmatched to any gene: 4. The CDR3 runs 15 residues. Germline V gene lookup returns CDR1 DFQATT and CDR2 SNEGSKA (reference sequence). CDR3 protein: CSARDQSGGTDTQYF. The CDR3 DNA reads TGCAGTGCTAGAGATCAGAGCGGGGGGACAGATACGCAGTATTTT.

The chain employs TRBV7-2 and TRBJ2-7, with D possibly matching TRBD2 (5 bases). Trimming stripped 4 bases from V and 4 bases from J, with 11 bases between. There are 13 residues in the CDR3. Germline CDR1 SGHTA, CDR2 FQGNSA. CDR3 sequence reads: CASSYQEAYEQYF. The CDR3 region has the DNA TGTGCCAGCAGCTACCAGGAGGCATACGAGCAGTACTTC.

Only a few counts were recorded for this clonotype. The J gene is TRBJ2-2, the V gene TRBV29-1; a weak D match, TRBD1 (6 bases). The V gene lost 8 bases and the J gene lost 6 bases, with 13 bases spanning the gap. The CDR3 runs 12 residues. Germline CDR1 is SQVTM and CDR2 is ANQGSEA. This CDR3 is CSFTGYPGELFF. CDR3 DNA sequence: TGCAGCTTTACAGGGTATCCCGGGGAGCTGTTTTTT.

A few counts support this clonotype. The CDR3 DNA reads TGTGCCAGCAGCCGGGGCGGAGGGACTATCTACGAGCAGTACTTC. Translation: CASSRGGGTIYEQYF. The chain joins TRBV5-4 to TRBJ2-7; TRBD2 aligns across 7 bases. Unmatched junction bases numbered 10, after V lost 4 bases and J lost 3 bases. The CDR3 has 15 amino acids. Germline loops: CDR1 SGHNT, CDR2 YYREEE (reference sequence).

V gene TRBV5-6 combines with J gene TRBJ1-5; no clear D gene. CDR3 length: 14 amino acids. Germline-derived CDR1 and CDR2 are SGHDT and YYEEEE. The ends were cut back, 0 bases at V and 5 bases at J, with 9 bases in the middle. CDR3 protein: CASSLAGLYQPQHF. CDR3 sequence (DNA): TGTGCCAGCAGCTTGGCAGGACTCTATCAGCCCCAGCATTTT.

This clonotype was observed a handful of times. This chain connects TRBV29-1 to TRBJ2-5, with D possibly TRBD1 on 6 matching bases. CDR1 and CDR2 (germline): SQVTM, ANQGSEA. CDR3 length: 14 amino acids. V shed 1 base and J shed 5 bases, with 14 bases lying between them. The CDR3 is CSVEGRGMRETQYF. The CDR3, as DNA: TGCAGCGTTGAAGGCAGGGGTATGCGGGAGACCCAGTACTTC.

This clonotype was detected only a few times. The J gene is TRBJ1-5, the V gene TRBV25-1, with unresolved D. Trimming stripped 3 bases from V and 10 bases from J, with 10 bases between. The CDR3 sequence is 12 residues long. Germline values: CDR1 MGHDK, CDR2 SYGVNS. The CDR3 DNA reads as TGTGCCAGCAGTGATATGTTGGGACCCCAGCATTTT. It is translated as CASSDMLGPQHF.

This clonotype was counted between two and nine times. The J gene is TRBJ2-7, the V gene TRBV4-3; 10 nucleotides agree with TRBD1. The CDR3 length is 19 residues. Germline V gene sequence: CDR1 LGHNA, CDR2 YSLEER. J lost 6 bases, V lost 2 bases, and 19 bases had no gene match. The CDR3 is CASSQLHRDRGRGRCEQYF. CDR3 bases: TGCGCCAGCAGCCAACTACACCGGGACAGGGGTCGGGGAAGGTGCGAGCAGTACTTC.

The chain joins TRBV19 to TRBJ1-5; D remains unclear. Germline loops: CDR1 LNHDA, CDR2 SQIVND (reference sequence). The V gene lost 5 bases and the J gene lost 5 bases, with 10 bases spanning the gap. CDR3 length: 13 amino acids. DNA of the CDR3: TGTGCCAGTAGTGATGGGGATGATCAGCCCCAGCATTTT. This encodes CASSDGDDQPQHF.